Given below is one TCR beta chain in context. What it binds is unknown. The germline gives CDR1 ENHRY, CDR2 SYGVKD. The CDR3 is made up of 14 amino acids. The V gene lost 5 bases and the J gene lost 2 bases, with 12 bases spanning the gap. Template material for amplifying TCR beta CDR3 regions consisted of RNA transcripts. The HTBI primer set drove a first-round RT-PCR of the TCR CDR3. Via MiXCR, TCRdb re-called the multiplex PCR reads, giving one row per CDR3 protein. The table includes over 250,000 distinct CDR3 sequences, approximately 15% detected once. The sample is drawn from a study of T cells in Graves' hyperthyroidism and ophthalmopathy. The study's findings and limits: Ophthalmopathy was distinguished from stable hyperthyroidism by 13 V-J signatures.

Sequenced input: blood. This sequence joins TRBV10-3 and TRBJ2-5, with D possibly matching TRBD2 (6 bases). The TCR sequence derives from a middle-aged woman with Graves' ophthalmopathy. The CDR3 sequence is CAISTGLKQETQYF. DNA for the CDR3: TGTGCCATCAGTACAGGACTAAAGCAAGAGACCCAGTACTTC.